Listed here is a single T cell receptor beta chain. The antigen remains unidentified. This specimen belongs to a study of cytomegalovirus exposure and HLA in healthy donors. V lost 7 bases to trimming and J lost 0 bases, with 13 bases between them. The V gene's germline CDR1 is MGHRA and CDR2 YSYEKL. The CDR3 consists of 15 residues. PCR primers comprised 60 Vbeta and 13 Jbeta primers. The table came from immunoSEQ multiplex PCR; TCRdb's copy has only in-frame clones and leaves some out. The sample features over 100,000 clones, with 3.5% to 4.5% in its top ten. The study's findings and limits: One cluster of highly shared sequence variants probably arose as a sequencing artifact. The records held CMV serostatus as the only immune exposure information. In a later analysis, TCR beta V- and J-gene trimming was associated with a missense DCLRE1C variant. In most subjects, TCR beta sequences reportedly gave accurate predictions of HLA-A and HLA-B alleles.

The chain couples TRBV4-1 to TRBJ1-5; a weak D match, TRBD1 (5 bases). The sequence was obtained from a man aged 25 to 40 in good health and CMV-seronegative. The sample consisted of PBMCs. The CDR3 sequence is CASTTGVNSNQPQHF. For the CDR3, the DNA is TGCGCCAGCACTACAGGTGTTAATAGCAATCAGCCCCAGCATTTT.